These T cell receptor beta chains were read from a single sample in a study of cytomegalovirus exposure and HLA in healthy donors. Generated by immunoSEQ multiplex PCR, the TCRdb table keeps only in-frame clones and is missing some. The table includes about 160,000 clones, 70% to 80% detected once. Sequencing input: PBMCs. The source is a man aged 35-49 years in good health and CMV-seronegative. Each CDR3 is given with its conserved first and last residue. The D gene is left open where the match is weak. Some rows have no size entry. The others give once, few or many, or a class for an expanded clone.

TRBD1,TRBJ1-2,few,TRBV4-1,CASSQEIRTGTNYGYTF,TGCGCCAGCAGCCAGGAAATTCGGACAGGAACCAACTATGGCTACACCTTC
-,TRBJ2-1,few,TRBV6-6,CASRPQLKYNEQFF,TGTGCCAGCAGACCACAGTTGAAATATAATGAGCAGTTCTTC
TRBD1,TRBJ1-1,-,TRBV7-6,CASSHDRGGKNTEAFF,TGTGCCAGCAGCCATGACAGGGGAGGGAAAAACACTGAAGCTTTCTTT
-,TRBJ1-2,-,TRBV2,CASSSQANYGYTF,TGTGCCAGCAGTTCACAGGCTAACTATGGCTACACCTTC
TRBD2,TRBJ2-3,-,TRBV7-9,CASSLLAGSTDTQYF,TGTGCCAGCAGCTTGCTAGCGGGGAGCACAGATACGCAGTATTTT
-,TRBJ2-3,-,TRBV4-3,CASSQDVRGASTDTQYF,TGCGCCAGCAGCCAAGATGTGCGGGGAGCTAGCACAGATACGCAGTATTTT
-,TRBJ2-7,-,TRBV10-1,CAVLSEGGTYEQYF,TGCGCCGTATTATCGGAGGGCGGAACCTACGAGCAGTACTTC
-,TRBJ2-7,-,TRBV29-1,CSVEPGVGYEQYF,TGCAGCGTTGAACCCGGGGTAGGGTACGAGCAGTACTTC
TRBD1,TRBJ2-3,-,TRBV7-3,CASSSGQDTDTQYF,TGTGCCAGCAGCTCGGGACAGGACACAGATACGCAGTATTTT
TRBD1,TRBJ1-5,-,TRBV6-6,CASSPGQGRNQPQHF,TGTGCCAGCAGTCCCGGACAGGGGCGGAATCAGCCCCAGCATTTT
TRBD2,TRBJ2-1,once,TRBV30,CAWMRRGGYNEQFF,TGTGCCTGGATGAGGCGGGGGGGGTACAATGAGCAGTTCTTC
TRBD2,TRBJ2-3,-,TRBV6-4,CASSSSGGAPDTQYF,TGTGCCAGCAGCTCTAGCGGGGGGGCCCCAGATACGCAGTATTTT
TRBD1,TRBJ2-3,-,TRBV28,CASRQGFTDTQYF,TGTGCCAGCCGACAGGGGTTCACAGATACGCAGTATTTT
TRBD1,TRBJ2-6,-,TRBV19,CASRTGTGGSGANVLTF,TGTGCCAGTAGAACCGGGACAGGGGGCTCTGGGGCCAACGTCCTGACTTTC
-,TRBJ1-2,-,TRBV2,CASSDGVGDYGYTF,TGTGCCAGCAGTGACGGGGTTGGCGACTATGGCTACACCTTC
TRBD2,TRBJ2-1,once,TRBV9,CASSVEGLADYNEQFF,TGTGCCAGCAGCGTAGAAGGCCTAGCGGACTACAATGAGCAGTTCTTC
-,TRBJ1-2,-,TRBV5-1,CASSLFADGYTF,TGCGCCAGCAGCTTGTTTGCGGATGGCTACACCTTC
TRBD1,TRBJ2-7,-,TRBV19,CASSPGQGFFYEQYF,TGTGCCAGTAGCCCCGGACAGGGTTTCTTCTACGAGCAGTACTTC
-,TRBJ2-3,once,TRBV29-1,CSEVVADTQYF,TGCAGCGAGGTGGTAGCGGATACGCAGTATTTT
-,TRBJ1-2,few,TRBV2,CASSGPGPYTF,TGTGCCAGCAGTGGGCCAGGTCCCTACACCTTC
-,TRBJ2-7,-,TRBV4-3,CASPGDRALWEQYF,TGCGCCAGCCCAGGGGACCGAGCCCTTTGGGAGCAGTACTTC
-,TRBJ1-2,-,TRBV27,CARPTGALEGYTF,TGTGCCAGACCGACAGGAGCCCTTGAGGGCTACACCTTC
TRBD2,TRBJ2-7,few,TRBV7-9,CASSPWTSGGYEQYF,TGTGCCAGCAGCCCGTGGACTAGCGGGGGCTACGAGCAGTACTTC
-,TRBJ1-2,-,TRBV28,CASSDGNRRGYTF,TGTGCCAGCAGCGACGGGAACCGACGTGGCTACACCTTC
-,TRBJ1-2,-,TRBV28,CASRASSYGYTF,TGTGCCAGCAGGGCCTCCAGCTATGGCTACACCTTC
TRBD1,TRBJ1-3,few,TRBV6-1,CASSDLTGRIGNTIYF,TGTGCCAGCAGTGACCTGACAGGGAGGATTGGAAACACCATATATTTT
TRBD1,TRBJ1-6,-,TRBV7-9,CASSSEEGTVDSPLHF,TGTGCCAGCAGCTCAGAGGAGGGGACAGTGGATTCACCCCTCCACTTT
TRBD2,TRBJ2-7,-,TRBV5-1,CASSLGGTSGEQYF,TGCGCCAGCAGCTTGGGAGGGACTAGCGGCGAGCAGTACTTC
-,TRBJ2-2,once,TRBV6-6,CASSYSSGYGELFF,TGTGCCAGCAGTTACTCATCGGGGTACGGGGAGCTGTTTTTT
TRBD2,TRBJ2-2,-,TRBV10-3,CAISQGLAATGELFF,TGTGCCATCAGCCAGGGACTAGCGGCTACCGGGGAGCTGTTTTTT
TRBD1,TRBJ2-3,-,TRBV6-1,CASSAQAGTGVSDTQYF,TGTGCCAGCAGTGCCCAAGCTGGGACAGGGGTGTCAGATACGCAGTATTTT
TRBD1,TRBJ2-7,-,TRBV28,CASSYGDRGFYEQYF,TGTGCCAGCAGTTATGGGGACAGGGGGTTCTACGAGCAGTACTTC
-,TRBJ1-3,-,TRBV7-2,CASILPGSGNTIYF,TGTGCCAGCATCCTTCCGGGGTCGGGAAACACCATATATTTT
TRBD1,TRBJ1-5,-,TRBV2,CASTPGGYQPQHF,TGTGCCAGCACTCCAGGGGGGTATCAGCCCCAGCATTTT
TRBD1,TRBJ2-7,-,TRBV28,CASSPLKGQGVYEQYF,TGTGCCAGCAGTCCCCTTAAGGGACAGGGCGTCTACGAGCAGTACTTC
-,TRBJ2-1,-,TRBV27,CASSPRRGRSHNEQFF,TGTGCCAGCAGCCCTAGGCGAGGGCGGTCCCACAATGAGCAGTTCTTC
-,TRBJ2-7,-,TRBV10-3,CAISDPSRRQYF,TGTGCCATCAGTGACCCCTCTCGTAGGCAGTACTTC
TRBD1,TRBJ2-1,-,TRBV7-9,CASSTGTGTYNEQFF,TGTGCCAGCAGTACCGGGACAGGGACATACAATGAGCAGTTCTTC
-,TRBJ2-3,-,TRBV15,CATSRERTGIGADTQYF,TGTGCCACCAGCAGAGAAAGAACAGGGATAGGCGCAGATACGCAGTATTTT
-,TRBJ1-3,few,TRBV7-2,CASSERGNTIYF,TGTGCCAGCAGCGAGCGTGGAAACACCATATATTTT
TRBD1,TRBJ2-7,-,TRBV2,CASSLGTGGFYEQYF,TGTGCCAGCAGTCTAGGGACAGGGGGTTTCTACGAGCAGTACTTC
-,TRBJ1-6,-,TRBV6-1,CASSEFVGAGSPLHF,TGTGCCAGCAGTGAGTTCGTGGGGGCGGGTTCACCCCTCCACTTT
-,TRBJ1-5,-,TRBV30,CAWSPGDNQPQHF,TGTGCCTGGAGTCCAGGGGACAATCAGCCCCAGCATTTT
TRBD1,TRBJ2-7,few,TRBV6-1,CASSEVPGTGGGLEQYF,TGTGCCAGCAGTGAAGTACCTGGGACAGGGGGGGGGCTCGAGCAGTACTTC
TRBD2,TRBJ2-5,few,TRBV6-5,CASNRGGNQETQYF,TGTGCCAGCAACCGGGGGGGTAACCAAGAGACCCAGTACTTC
TRBD1,TRBJ1-1,few,TRBV6-5,CASSYSTGGSSGAFF,TGTGCCAGCAGTTACTCGACAGGGGGCAGTTCTGGAGCTTTCTTT
-,TRBJ1-4,-,TRBV4-1,CASSQDALAGGSNEKLFF,TGCGCCAGCAGCCAAGATGCCCTCGCGGGGGGATCTAATGAAAAACTGTTTTTT
-,TRBJ2-5,-,TRBV6-5,CASSYSTYEETQYF,TGTGCCAGCAGTTACTCGACTTATGAAGAGACCCAGTACTTC
-,TRBJ2-1,-,TRBV28,CASSLRLVYEQFF,TGTGCCAGCAGTTTGCGACTAGTGTATGAGCAGTTCTTC
TRBD1,TRBJ2-3,-,TRBV7-9,CASSFGTGVSDTQYF,TGTGCCAGCAGCTTCGGGACAGGGGTGTCAGATACGCAGTATTTT
-,TRBJ2-1,-,TRBV9,CASSPSGGSGSYNEQFF,TGTGCCAGCAGCCCATCAGGGGGGTCTGGCTCCTACAATGAGCAGTTCTTC
-,TRBJ1-1,-,TRBV28,CASLGGAGLNTEAFF,TGTGCCAGTTTGGGGGGGGCAGGTTTGAACACTGAAGCTTTCTTT
-,TRBJ2-3,once,TRBV7-2,CASSLGGAAFTQYF,TGTGCCAGCAGCTTAGGGGGCGCGGCTTTTACGCAGTATTTT
TRBD2,TRBJ2-3,once,TRBV5-1,CASGGGDANTQYF,TGCGCCAGTGGCGGGGGGGATGCAAATACGCAGTATTTT
TRBD1,TRBJ1-2,-,TRBV9,CASSGDRGHWGGYTF,TGTGCCAGCAGCGGGGACAGGGGGCATTGGGGTGGCTACACCTTC
TRBD2,TRBJ2-3,-,TRBV5-4,CASSTPAGGPRGTDTQYF,TGTGCCAGCAGTACCCCCGCGGGGGGCCCTAGAGGCACAGATACGCAGTATTTT
-,TRBJ1-2,-,TRBV16,CASSQSSQGNYGYTF,TGTGCCAGCAGCCAATCTTCCCAGGGGAACTATGGCTACACCTTC
-,TRBJ2-7,-,TRBV10-3,CAISTGGSEQYF,TGTGCCATCAGTACAGGCGGTTCCGAGCAGTACTTC
-,TRBJ2-7,-,TRBV5-1,CASSLALNTGPTSYEQYF,TGCGCCAGCAGCTTGGCCCTAAATACAGGGCCTACCTCCTACGAGCAGTACTTC